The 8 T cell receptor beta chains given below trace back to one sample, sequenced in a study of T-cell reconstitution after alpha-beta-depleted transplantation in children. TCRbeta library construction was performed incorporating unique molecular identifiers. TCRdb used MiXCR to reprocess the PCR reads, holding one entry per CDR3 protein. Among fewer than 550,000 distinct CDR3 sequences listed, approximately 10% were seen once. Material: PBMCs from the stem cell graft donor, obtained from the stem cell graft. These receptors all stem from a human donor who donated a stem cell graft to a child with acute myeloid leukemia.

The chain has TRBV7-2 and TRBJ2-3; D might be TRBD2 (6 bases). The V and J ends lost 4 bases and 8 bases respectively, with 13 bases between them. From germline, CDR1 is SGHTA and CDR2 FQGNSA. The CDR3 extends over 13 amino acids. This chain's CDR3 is CASSSTSEVTQYF. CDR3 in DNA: TGTGCCAGCAGCTCGACTAGTGAGGTTACGCAGTATTTT.

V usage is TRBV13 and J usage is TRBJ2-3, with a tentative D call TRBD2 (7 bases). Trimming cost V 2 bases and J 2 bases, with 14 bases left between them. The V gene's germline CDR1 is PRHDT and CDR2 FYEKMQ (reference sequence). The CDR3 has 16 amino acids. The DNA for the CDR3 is TGTGCCAGCAGCTTACGGCGCGGGGGCCTCACAGATACGCAGTATTTT. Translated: CASSLRRGGLTDTQYF.

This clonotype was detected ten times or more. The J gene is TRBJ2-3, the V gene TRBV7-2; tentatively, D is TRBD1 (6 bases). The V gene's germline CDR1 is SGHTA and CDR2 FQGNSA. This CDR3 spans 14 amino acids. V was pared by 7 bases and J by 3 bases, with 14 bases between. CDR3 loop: CASTHRVGTDTQYF. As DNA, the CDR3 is TGTGCCAGCACGCACAGGGTCGGGACAGATACGCAGTATTTT. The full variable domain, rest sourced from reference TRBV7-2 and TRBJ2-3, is GAGVSQSPSNKVTEKGKDVELRCDPISGHTALYWYRQSLGQGLEFLIYFQGNSAPDKSGLPSDRFSAERTGGSVSTLTIQRTQQEDSAVYLCASTHRVGTDTQYFGPGTRLTVL.

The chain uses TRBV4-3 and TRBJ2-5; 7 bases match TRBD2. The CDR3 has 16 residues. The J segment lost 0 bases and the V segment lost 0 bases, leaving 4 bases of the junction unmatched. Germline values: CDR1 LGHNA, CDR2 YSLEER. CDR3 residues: CASSQELAAHQETQYF. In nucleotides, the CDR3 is TGCGCCAGCAGCCAAGAGCTAGCGGCCCACCAAGAGACCCAGTACTTC.

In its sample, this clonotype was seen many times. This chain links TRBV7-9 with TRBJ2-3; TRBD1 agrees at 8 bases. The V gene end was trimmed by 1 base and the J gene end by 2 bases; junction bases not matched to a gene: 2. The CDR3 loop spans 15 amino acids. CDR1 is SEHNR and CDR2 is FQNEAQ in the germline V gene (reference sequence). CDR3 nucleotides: TGTGCCAGCAGCTTAGGACAGGGGATCACAGATACGCAGTATTTT. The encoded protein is CASSLGQGITDTQYF.

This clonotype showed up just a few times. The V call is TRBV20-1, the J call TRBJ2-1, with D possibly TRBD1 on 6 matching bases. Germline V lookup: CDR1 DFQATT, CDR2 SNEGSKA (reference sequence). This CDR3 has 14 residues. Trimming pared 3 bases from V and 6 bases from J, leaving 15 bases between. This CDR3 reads CSARAGQRSNEQFF. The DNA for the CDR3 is TGCAGTGCTAGGGCCGGACAGAGGTCCAATGAGCAGTTCTTC.

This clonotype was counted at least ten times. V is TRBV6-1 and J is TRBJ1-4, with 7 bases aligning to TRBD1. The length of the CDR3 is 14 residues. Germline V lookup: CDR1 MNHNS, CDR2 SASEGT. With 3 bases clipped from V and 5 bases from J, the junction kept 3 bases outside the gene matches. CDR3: CASSDRQGNEKLFF. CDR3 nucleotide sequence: TGTGCCAGCAGTGACCGACAGGGAAATGAAAAACTGTTTTTT.

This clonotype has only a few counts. The CDR3 DNA reads as TGTGCCAGCAGTGCGGAGGGGACAGCGCTTTCCTACGAGCAGTACGTC. Protein: CASSAEGTALSYEQYV. The V and J genes are TRBV6-1 and TRBJ2-7; possible D gene TRBD1, 7 bases. CDR3 length: 16 residues. Trimming removed 4 bases at V and 1 base at J, with 17 bases between. Germline V CDR1 and CDR2: MNHNS, SASEGT.